The rows below give T cell receptor beta chains drawn from one sample of a study of immune evolution from preneoplasia to lung adenocarcinoma. The method was immunoSEQ multiplex PCR; TCRdb's version includes in-frame clones alone and lacks a portion of them. The sample gives about 5,700 clones, less than 85% of which show up once; about 14% is in the top ten. The sequencing input was FFPE adjacent normal lung tissue. These receptors were taken from a person between 65 and 80 years old with lung adenocarcinoma. Each CDR3 is given with its conserved first and last residue. The D gene is left open where the match is weak. Clone size is given for some rows only: seen once, a few or many times, or a class if the clone is expanded.

clone_size	v_call	d_call	j_call	cdr3_aa	cdr3_nt
.	TRBV30	.	TRBJ2-1	CAWSEGNYNEQFF	TGTGCCTGGAGTGAAGGGAACTACAATGAGCAGTTCTTC
.	TRBV5-7	.	TRBJ2-7	CASSLWASVGKQYF	TGTGCCAGCAGCTTGTGGGCTAGCGTCGGTAAGCAGTACTTC
.	TRBV7-9	.	TRBJ1-3	CASSLGWGTGNTIYF	TGTGCCAGCAGCTTAGGATGGGGGACGGGAAACACCATATATTTT
few	TRBV5-1	.	TRBJ2-3	CASSHLHTTDTQYF	TGCGCCAGCAGCCACCTCCATACGACAGATACGCAGTATTTT
.	TRBV5-4	.	TRBJ2-5	CASSLPGKETQYF	TGTGCCAGCAGCTTGCCCGGAAAAGAGACCCAGTACTTC
.	TRBV5-1	.	TRBJ2-7	CASSFEAGPYEQYF	TGCGCCAGCAGCTTTGAGGCAGGGCCCTACGAGCAGTACTTC
once	TRBV29-1	TRBD2	TRBJ2-1	CSVERLAGFYNEQFF	TGCAGCGTTGAAAGACTAGCGGGATTCTACAATGAGCAGTTCTTC
.	TRBV7-6	TRBD2	TRBJ2-7	CASSRAGGAFYEQYF	TGTGCCAGCAGTCGAGCGGGGGGCGCGTTCTACGAGCAGTACTTC
large	TRBV7-9	.	TRBJ2-7	CASSPGTSYEQYF	TGTGCCAGCAGCCCCGGGACCTCCTACGAGCAGTACTTC
few	TRBV19	.	TRBJ2-2	CASGKGNTGELFF	TGTGCCAGTGGAAAGGGGAACACCGGGGAGCTGTTTTTT
few	TRBV7-9	.	TRBJ2-1	CASRPGGDSQDNEQFF	TGTGCCAGCAGGCCAGGGGGGGACTCCCAAGACAATGAGCAGTTCTTC
.	TRBV18	.	TRBJ1-2	CASSPQDENFGYTF	TGTGCCAGCTCACCACAGGACGAGAATTTTGGCTACACCTTC
.	TRBV2	.	TRBJ2-7	CASGASYEQYF	TGTGCCAGCGGTGCATCCTACGAGCAGTACTTC
.	TRBV28	.	TRBJ2-2	CASSLANTGELFF	TGTGCCAGCAGTTTAGCGAACACCGGGGAGCTGTTTTTT
.	TRBV7-6	TRBD1	TRBJ2-5	CASSLAYGRGETQYF	TGTGCCAGCAGCTTAGCGTACGGCAGGGGGGAGACCCAGTACTTC
.	TRBV7-9	.	TRBJ2-1	CASTPPGNEQFF	TGTGCCAGCACGCCGCCGGGGAATGAGCAGTTCTTC
medium-sized	TRBV11-2	.	TRBJ2-1	CASSLATYAYNEQFF	TGTGCCAGCAGCTTAGCGACTTACGCCTACAATGAGCAGTTCTTC
.	TRBV2	TRBD1	TRBJ1-6	CASSGDRVSPLHF	TGTGCCAGCAGTGGGGACAGGGTTTCACCCCTCCACTTT
.	TRBV7-6	.	TRBJ2-2	CASSYRVGTGELFF	TGTGCCAGCAGCTACAGGGTTGGGACCGGGGAGCTGTTTTTT
.	TRBV7-2	TRBD1	TRBJ2-7	CASSSDRGHEQYF	TGTGCCAGCAGCTCTGACAGGGGACACGAGCAGTACTTC
.	TRBV30	TRBD1	TRBJ1-5	CAWNTGTGGNQPQHF	TGTGCCTGGAACACCGGGACAGGGGGCAATCAGCCCCAGCATTTT
.	TRBV11-3	.	TRBJ2-5	CASSAGGAQYF	TGTGCCAGCAGTGCAGGCGGGGCCCAGTACTTC
.	TRBV19	.	TRBJ1-6	CASSIQSRQNSPLHF	TGTGCCAGTAGTATTCAGTCCCGACAGAATTCACCCCTCCACTTT
.	TRBV19	TRBD1	TRBJ1-2	CASHRRHGQESYGYTF	TGTGCCAGTCACCGCAGGCACGGACAGGAAAGCTATGGCTACACCTTC
.	TRBV28	TRBD2	TRBJ2-7	CASSQGLAGGPYEQYF	TGTGCCAGCAGTCAGGGACTAGCGGGAGGGCCCTACGAGCAGTACTTC
.	TRBV7-9	.	TRBJ1-4	CASSPRDMASNEKLFF	TGTGCCAGCAGCCCCCGTGATATGGCGTCTAATGAAAAACTGTTTTTT
.	TRBV10-3	TRBD1	TRBJ2-3	CAITGTGVADTQYF	TGTGCCATCACCGGGACAGGGGTGGCAGATACGCAGTATTTT
.	TRBV7-8	.	TRBJ2-4	CASSPYPMAGLGNIQYF	TGTGCCAGCAGCCCCTACCCAATGGCGGGATTGGGAAACATTCAGTACTTC
.	TRBV28	.	TRBJ1-2	CASSLAGPGGYTF	TGTGCCAGCAGTTTGGCAGGGCCCGGTGGCTACACCTTC
.	TRBV27	.	TRBJ2-5	CASSLFPPRTDQETQYF	TGTGCCAGCAGTTTATTCCCTCCCAGGACGGATCAAGAGACCCAGTACTTC
.	TRBV7-8	.	TRBJ2-7	CASSLLWSSYEQYF	TGTGCCAGCAGCTTACTCTGGAGCTCCTACGAGCAGTACTTC
.	TRBV29-1	TRBD1	TRBJ2-1	CSVEGRGPYNEQFF	TGCAGCGTTGAAGGCAGGGGGCCCTACAATGAGCAGTTCTTC
.	TRBV5-6	.	TRBJ2-4	CASSLYQGNIQYF	TGTGCCAGCAGCTTGTACCAGGGAAACATTCAGTACTTC
.	TRBV30	.	TRBJ1-5	CAWSVQVNQPQHF	TGTGCCTGGAGTGTACAGGTAAATCAGCCCCAGCATTTT
.	TRBV5-1	.	TRBJ1-2	CASSPDGLVGYTF	TGCGCCAGCAGCCCGGACGGCTTGGTTGGCTACACCTTC
once	TRBV20-1	.	TRBJ2-1	CSAAYNEQFF	TGCAGTGCCGCCTACAATGAGCAGTTCTTC
.	TRBV28	.	TRBJ2-5	CASSSRGSPQETQYF	TGTGCCAGCAGCTCTAGGGGGAGCCCCCAAGAGACCCAGTACTTC
.	TRBV29-1	TRBD2	TRBJ2-7	CSVVSSGTSYGEQYF	TGCAGCGTTGTGAGTAGCGGGACCTCCTACGGGGAGCAGTACTTC
.	TRBV19	.	TRBJ2-7	CASSIDLGLDGYEQYF	TGTGCCAGTAGTATTGATTTAGGGCTAGACGGCTACGAGCAGTACTTC
once	TRBV29-1	.	TRBJ1-1	CSVVRNTEVFF	TGCAGCGTTGTAAGGAACACTGAAGTTTTCTTT
.	TRBV28	TRBD2	TRBJ2-3	CASSLAGEGDTQYF	TGTGCCAGCAGCTTAGCGGGAGAGGGAGATACGCAGTATTTT
.	TRBV28	TRBD1	TRBJ2-7	CATAGTGLYEQYF	TGTGCCACCGCCGGGACAGGTCTCTACGAGCAGTACTTC
.	TRBV7-9	.	TRBJ1-4	CASSSGTKNEKLFF	TGTGCCAGCAGCTCCGGGACTAAGAATGAAAAACTGTTTTTT
.	TRBV7-8	.	TRBJ2-1	CASSFKSSYNEQFF	TGTGCCAGCAGCTTCAAGAGCTCCTACAATGAGCAGTTCTTC
once	TRBV2	.	TRBJ2-1	CASSPDSSSYNEQFF	TGTGCCAGCAGTCCTGACAGTAGCTCCTACAATGAGCAGTTCTTC
.	TRBV7-9	.	TRBJ2-7	CASSFPGEGTEQYF	TGTGCCAGCAGCTTCCCGGGAGAGGGTACCGAGCAGTACTTC
medium-sized	TRBV29-1	TRBD2	TRBJ2-2	CSVRVPGLEYYTGELFF	TGCAGCGTCCGTGTACCGGGACTAGAATATTACACCGGGGAGCTGTTTTTT
few	TRBV7-2	TRBD1	TRBJ2-1	CASSTRTGGDEQFF	TGTGCCAGCAGCACCCGGACAGGGGGGGATGAGCAGTTCTTC
.	TRBV6-5	.	TRBJ2-5	CASSYPGQETQYF	TGTGCCAGCAGTTATCCCGGTCAAGAGACCCAGTACTTC
.	TRBV4-1	.	TRBJ1-1	CASSQKGGEQMNTEAFF	TGCGCCAGCAGCCAAAAGGGAGGGGAGCAAATGAACACTGAAGCTTTCTTT
.	TRBV2	.	TRBJ2-2	CASSVAPGGELFF	TGTGCCAGCAGTGTAGCCCCAGGGGGGGAGCTGTTTTTT
once	TRBV28	.	TRBJ2-7	CASSPSGNEQYF	TGTGCCAGCAGTCCATCGGGGAACGAGCAGTACTTC
once	TRBV30	TRBD2	TRBJ2-7	CAWRYGKLAGVPPASREQYF	TGTGCCTGGAGATACGGGAAACTAGCGGGAGTTCCCCCCGCCTCTCGGGAGCAGTACTTC
.	TRBV4-3	.	TRBJ1-4	CASSQDYNEKLFF	TGCGCCAGCAGCCAGGACTATAATGAAAAACTGTTTTTT
.	TRBV5-8	.	TRBJ1-2	CASSLMEVGNGYTF	TGTGCCAGCAGCCTAATGGAGGTCGGGAATGGCTACACCTTC
.	TRBV5-6	TRBD1	TRBJ2-2	CASSLGQGAIGELFF	TGTGCCAGCAGCTTAGGACAGGGGGCCATCGGGGAGCTGTTTTTT
.	TRBV11-2	.	TRBJ2-3	CASSATQGTYTQYF	TGTGCCAGCAGCGCTACCCAGGGGACCTATACGCAGTATTTT
.	TRBV29-1	TRBD2	TRBJ2-3	CSLSGLDGDTQYF	TGCAGCCTCTCCGGACTAGACGGAGATACGCAGTATTTT
.	TRBV28	TRBD2	TRBJ2-1	CASSSRRVKGTSVPRYEQFF	TGTGCCAGCAGTTCAAGGCGGGTCAAAGGGACTAGCGTACCAAGGTATGAGCAGTTCTTC
once	TRBV7-9	.	TRBJ1-3	CASSLGGAPGNTIYF	TGTGCCAGCAGCTTAGGGGGGGCGCCTGGAAACACCATATATTTT